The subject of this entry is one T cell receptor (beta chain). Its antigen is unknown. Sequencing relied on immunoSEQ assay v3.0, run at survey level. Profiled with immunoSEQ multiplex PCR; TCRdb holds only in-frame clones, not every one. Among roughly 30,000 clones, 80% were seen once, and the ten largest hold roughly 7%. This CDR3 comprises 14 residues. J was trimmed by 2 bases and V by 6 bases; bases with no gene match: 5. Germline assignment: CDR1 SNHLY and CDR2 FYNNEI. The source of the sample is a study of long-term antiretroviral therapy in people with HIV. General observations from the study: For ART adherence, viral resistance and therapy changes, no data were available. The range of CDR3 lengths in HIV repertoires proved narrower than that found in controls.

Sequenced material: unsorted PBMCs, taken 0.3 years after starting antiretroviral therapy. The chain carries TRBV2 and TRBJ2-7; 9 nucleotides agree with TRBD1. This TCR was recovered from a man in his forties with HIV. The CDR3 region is CASRDRTGAYEQYF. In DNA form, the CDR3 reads TGTGCCAGCAGGGATAGGACAGGGGCCTACGAGCAGTACTTC. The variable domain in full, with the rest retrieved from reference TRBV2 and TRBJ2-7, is EPEVTQTPSHQVTQMGQEVILRCVPISNHLYFYWYRQILGQKVEFLVSFYNNEISEKSEIFDDQFSVERPDGSNFTLKIRSTKLEDSAMYFCASRDRTGAYEQYFGPGTRLTVT.